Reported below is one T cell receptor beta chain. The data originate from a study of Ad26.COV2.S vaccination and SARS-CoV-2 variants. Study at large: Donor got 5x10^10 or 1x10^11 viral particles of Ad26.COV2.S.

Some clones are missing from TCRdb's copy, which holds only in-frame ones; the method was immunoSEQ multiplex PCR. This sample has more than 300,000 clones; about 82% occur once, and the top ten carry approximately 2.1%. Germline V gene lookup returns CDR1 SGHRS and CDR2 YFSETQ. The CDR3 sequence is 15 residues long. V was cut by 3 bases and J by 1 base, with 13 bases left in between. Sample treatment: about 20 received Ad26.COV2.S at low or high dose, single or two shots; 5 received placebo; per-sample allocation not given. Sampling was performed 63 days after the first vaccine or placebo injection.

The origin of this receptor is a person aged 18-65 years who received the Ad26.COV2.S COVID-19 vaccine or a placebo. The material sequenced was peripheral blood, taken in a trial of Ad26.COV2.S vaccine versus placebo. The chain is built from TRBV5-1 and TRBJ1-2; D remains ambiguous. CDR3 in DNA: TGCGCCAGCAGCTCAGCGGGTCCCGGTAACTATGGCTACACCTTC. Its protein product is CASSSAGPGNYGYTF.